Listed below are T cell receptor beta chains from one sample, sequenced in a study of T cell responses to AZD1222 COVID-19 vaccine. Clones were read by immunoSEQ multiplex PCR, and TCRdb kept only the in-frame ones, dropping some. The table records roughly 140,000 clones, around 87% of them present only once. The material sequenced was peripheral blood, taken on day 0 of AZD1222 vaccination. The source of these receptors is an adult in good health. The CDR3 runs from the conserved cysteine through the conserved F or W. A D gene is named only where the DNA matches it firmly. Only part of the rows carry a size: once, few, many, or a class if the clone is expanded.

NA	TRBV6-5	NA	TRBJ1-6	CASNPGSYNSPLHF	TGTGCCAGCAATCCGGGATCCTATAATTCACCCCTCCACTTT
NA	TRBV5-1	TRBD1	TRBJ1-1	CASSLWTGDTEAFF	TGCGCCAGCAGCTTGTGGACAGGGGACACTGAAGCTTTCTTT
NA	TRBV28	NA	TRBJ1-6	CASSLNRGLGSPLHF	TGTGCCAGCAGTCTAAATCGGGGACTAGGTTCACCCCTCCACTTT
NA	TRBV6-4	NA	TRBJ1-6	CASSEGRLSPLHF	TGTGCCAGCAGTGAAGGCAGGCTTTCACCCCTCCACTTT
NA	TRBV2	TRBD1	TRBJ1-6	CASSTGGTSPLHF	TGTGCCAGCAGCACAGGGGGGACCTCACCCCTCCACTTT
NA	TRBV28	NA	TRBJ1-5	CASSLSLSSGNQPQHF	TGTGCCAGCAGTTTAAGCCTCTCTTCGGGCAATCAGCCCCAGCATTTT
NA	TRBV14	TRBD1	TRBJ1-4	CASSQATGQANEKLFF	TGTGCCAGCAGCCAAGCTACCGGACAGGCTAATGAAAAACTGTTTTTT
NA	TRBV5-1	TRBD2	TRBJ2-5	CASSTGLAAQETQYF	TGCGCCAGCAGCACTGGACTAGCGGCACAAGAGACCCAGTACTTC
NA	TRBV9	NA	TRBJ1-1	CASSETDRSSTEAFF	TGTGCCAGCAGTGAGACTGACAGGTCCTCCACTGAAGCTTTCTTT
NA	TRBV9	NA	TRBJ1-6	CASSDGLGPLHF	TGTGCCAGCAGCGACGGACTCGGGCCCCTCCACTTT
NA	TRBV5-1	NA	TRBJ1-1	CASSLGGAVTEAFF	TGCGCCAGCAGCTTGGGAGGGGCGGTCACTGAAGCTTTCTTT
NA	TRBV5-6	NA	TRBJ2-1	CASSLVGGQNEQFF	TGTGCCAGCAGCTTGGTTGGGGGGCAAAATGAGCAGTTCTTC
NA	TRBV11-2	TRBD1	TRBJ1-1	CASSYRGRGMTEAFF	TGTGCCAGCAGCTACAGGGGGCGCGGTATGACTGAAGCTTTCTTT
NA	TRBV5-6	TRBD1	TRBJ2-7	CASSPRGRWEQYF	TGTGCCAGCAGCCCCAGGGGGCGGTGGGAGCAGTACTTC
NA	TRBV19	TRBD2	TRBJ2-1	CASSTQTLAASYNEQFF	TGTGCCAGTAGTACACAAACACTAGCGGCCTCCTACAATGAGCAGTTCTTC
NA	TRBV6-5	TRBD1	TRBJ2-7	CASRPGQGVYEQYF	TGTGCCAGCCGCCCGGGACAGGGGGTATACGAGCAGTACTTC
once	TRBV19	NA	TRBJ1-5	CASSTGRGNQPQHF	TGTGCCAGTAGTACGGGACGGGGGAATCAGCCCCAGCATTTT
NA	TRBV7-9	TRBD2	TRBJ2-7	CASSLEAGALGYEQYF	TGTGCCAGCAGCTTAGAAGCGGGGGCGCTTGGGTACGAGCAGTACTTC
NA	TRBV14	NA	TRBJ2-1	CASSQHGSSYNEQFF	TGTGCCAGCAGCCAACACGGGAGTTCCTACAATGAGCAGTTCTTC
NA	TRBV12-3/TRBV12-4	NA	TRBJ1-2	CASSFSGYGYTF	TGTGCCAGCAGTTTTTCGGGCTATGGCTACACCTTC
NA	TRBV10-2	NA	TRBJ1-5	CASSRGVSSNQPQHF	TGCGCCAGCAGTAGAGGGGTGTCTAGCAATCAGCCCCAGCATTTT
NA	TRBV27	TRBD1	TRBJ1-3	CASSKQGKGNTIYF	TGTGCCAGCAGCAAACAGGGGAAAGGAAACACCATATATTTT
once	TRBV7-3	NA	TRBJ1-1	CASSLYGGVGGRGEAFF	TGTGCCAGCAGCTTATACGGAGGTGTCGGGGGTCGGGGTGAAGCTTTCTTT
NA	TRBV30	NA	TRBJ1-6	CAWSVDYREHKSSYNSPLHF	TGTGCCTGGAGTGTCGACTACAGAGAGCATAAAAGCTCCTATAATTCACCCCTCCACTTT
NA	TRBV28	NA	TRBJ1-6	CASSLTGSYSSYNSPLHF	TGTGCCAGCAGTTTAACGGGCAGTTATAGCTCCTATAATTCACCCCTCCACTTT
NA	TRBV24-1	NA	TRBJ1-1	CATRRGNTEAFF	TGTGCCACCAGGAGAGGGAACACTGAAGCTTTCTTT
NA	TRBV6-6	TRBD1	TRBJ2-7	CASSPNYGDRGDEQYF	TGTGCCAGCAGTCCAAATTATGGGGACAGGGGTGACGAGCAGTACTTC
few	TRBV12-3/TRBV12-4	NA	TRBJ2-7	CASSSIDLYEQYF	TGTGCCAGCAGTTCCATTGACTTATACGAGCAGTACTTC
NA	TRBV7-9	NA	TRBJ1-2	CASSFGGYGYTF	TGTGCCAGCAGCTTCGGCGGTTATGGCTACACCTTC
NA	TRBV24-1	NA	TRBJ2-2	CATSDPGRGTHGELFF	TGTGCCACCAGTGATCCTGGCAGGGGAACCCACGGGGAGCTGTTTTTT
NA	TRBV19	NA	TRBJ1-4	CASSRQDGGEKLFF	TGTGCCAGTAGCAGACAGGATGGTGGTGAAAAACTGTTTTTT
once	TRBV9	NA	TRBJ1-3	CASSVVGRQGPGNTIYF	TGTGCCAGCAGCGTAGTGGGGAGGCAGGGACCTGGAAACACCATATATTTT
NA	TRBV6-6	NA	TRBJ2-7	CASKTGTISLEQYF	TGTGCCAGCAAAACAGGGACTATCTCGTTGGAGCAGTACTTC
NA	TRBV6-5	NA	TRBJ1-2	CASQENGYTF	TGTGCCAGCCAGGAGAATGGCTACACCTTC
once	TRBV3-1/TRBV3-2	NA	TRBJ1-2	CASSQGPTKGDGYTF	TGTGCCAGCAGCCAAGGGCCCACCAAGGGGGATGGCTACACCTTC
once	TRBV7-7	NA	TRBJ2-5	CASSLAVQETQYF	TGTGCTAGCAGCTTAGCGGTCCAAGAGACCCAGTACTTC
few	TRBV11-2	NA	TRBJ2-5	CASSLSRGAGVSAQYF	TGTGCCAGCAGCTTGAGTCGGGGGGCAGGCGTCTCGGCCCAGTACTTC
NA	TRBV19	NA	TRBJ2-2	CASSMQYTGELFF	TGTGCCAGTAGTATGCAGTACACCGGGGAGCTGTTTTTT
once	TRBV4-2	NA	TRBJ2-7	CASSQSQLGPYEQYF	TGTGCCAGCAGCCAATCGCAACTAGGTCCTTACGAGCAGTACTTC
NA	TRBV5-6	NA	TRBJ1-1	CASSLVEINTEAFF	TGTGCCAGCAGCTTGGTAGAGATAAACACTGAAGCTTTCTTT
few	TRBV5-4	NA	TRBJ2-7	CASSLEAGAPYEQYF	TGTGCCAGCAGCTTGGAGGCGGGGGCGCCCTACGAGCAGTACTTC
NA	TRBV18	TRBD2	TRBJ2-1	CASSPRTSGIGNEQFF	TGTGCCAGCTCGCCGCGGACTAGCGGGATCGGCAATGAGCAGTTCTTC
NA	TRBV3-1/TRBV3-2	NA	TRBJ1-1	CASSQVSGWGIAFF	TGTGCCAGCAGCCAAGTCAGCGGTTGGGGGATCGCTTTCTTT